The 18 T cell receptor beta chains listed next were all sequenced from one sample in a study of T cell responses to AZD1222 COVID-19 vaccine. Some clones are missing from TCRdb's copy, which holds only in-frame ones; the method was immunoSEQ multiplex PCR. The table lists about 83,000 clones, around 89% of them singletons. Sequences were derived from peripheral blood, sampled on day 0 of MenACWY control vaccination. These receptors all come from an adult in good health.

This chain links TRBV19 with TRBJ1-2; D gene uncertain. This CDR3 has 15 residues. Between the trimmed V and J ends, which lost 6 bases and 4 bases, there was a span of 18 bases. The germline V gene has CDR1 LNHDA and CDR2 SQIVND (reference sequence). The CDR3 DNA reads TGTGCCAGTAGCGGGAACCTTGACACCGCCTATGGCTACACCTTC. As protein: CASSGNLDTAYGYTF.

CDR3: CASSLLRDRGTEAFF. DNA of the CDR3: TGTGCCAGCAGCTTATTAAGGGACAGGGGGACTGAAGCTTTCTTT. The rearrangement joins TRBV7-9 to TRBJ1-1, with 11 bases fitting TRBD1. The CDR3 has 15 amino acids. The V segment lost 2 bases and the J segment 5 bases; nucleotides outside the gene matches: 4. Germline loops: CDR1 SEHNR, CDR2 FQNEAQ (reference sequence).

The chain links TRBV10-3 to TRBJ2-1; D may correspond to TRBD1 or TRBD2 (5 bases each). Germline V gives CDR1 ENHRY, CDR2 SYGVKD. CDR3 length: 14 amino acids. V was pared by 8 bases and J by 5 bases, with 16 bases between. The CDR3 nucleotides are TGTGCCATCGCCGGGACCGAAAGGGACAATGAGCAGTTCTTC. This sequence encodes CAIAGTERDNEQFF.

This chain joins TRBV7-9 and TRBJ2-1, with D unresolved. The CDR3 length is 14 residues. Looked up from germline, CDR1 is SEHNR and CDR2 is FQNEAQ (reference sequence). Trimming removed 4 bases at V and 0 bases at J, with 7 bases between. CDR3 sequence (DNA): TGTGCCAGCAGCTCGGTAAACTCCTACAATGAGCAGTTCTTC. Translated, it gives CASSSVNSYNEQFF.

The chain couples TRBV9 to TRBJ2-3; no definite D call. There are 13 residues in the CDR3. Between the trimmed V and J ends, which lost 3 bases and 6 bases, there was a span of 11 bases. Per germline, CDR1 SGDLS and CDR2 YYNGEE. Here the CDR3 reads CASSGGASDTQYF. CDR3 nucleotides: TGTGCCAGCAGCGGCGGAGCATCGGATACGCAGTATTTT.

This chain joins TRBV5-4 and TRBJ1-6, with TRBD1 as a possible D gene (6 bases). Trimming shortened V by 1 base and J by 13 bases, and 9 bases separated the two germline ends. The germline V gene has CDR1 SGHNT and CDR2 YYREEE (reference sequence). The CDR3 runs to 12 residues. The DNA for the CDR3 is TGTGCCAGCAGCTTGACAGGGTGGCCCCTCCACTTT. Residues: CASSLTGWPLHF.

This rearrangement joins TRBV29-1 to TRBJ1-2; 8 bases align to TRBD1. With 7 bases clipped from V and 5 bases from J, the junction kept 21 bases outside the gene matches. The CDR3 spans 17 residues. CDR1 is SQVTM, CDR2 ANQGSEA, per germline. CDR3 bases: TGCAGCGCCTACACGATCGGGACAGGCCGAGACTCATATGGCTACACCTTC. Translating it yields CSAYTIGTGRDSYGYTF.

The chain recombines TRBV19 with TRBJ2-1, with 8 positions matching TRBD2. Germline V CDR1 and CDR2: LNHDA, SQIVND (reference sequence). Trimming at V came to 4 bases and at J to 7 bases, leaving 6 bases not matched to a gene. There are 14 residues in the CDR3. The DNA of the CDR3 is TGTGCCAGTAGTACCACGGGAGGGAGTAATGAGCAGTTCTTC. As protein: CASSTTGGSNEQFF.

The V and J genes are TRBV28 and TRBJ2-1, with a tentative D call TRBD2 (6 bases). The length of the CDR3 is 12 residues. Trimming shortened V by 5 bases and J by 10 bases, and 12 bases separated the two germline ends. From germline, CDR1 is MDHEN and CDR2 SYDVKM. The CDR3 is CASSAQGLEQFF. CDR3 coding DNA: TGTGCCAGCAGTGCGCAGGGACTGGAGCAGTTCTTC.

The chain employs TRBV7-9 and TRBJ2-7; possibly TRBD1 or TRBD2 for D (5 bases each). Trimming removed 0 bases from V and 2 bases from J, with 8 bases in between. The germline V gene encodes CDR1 SEHNR and CDR2 FQNEAQ (reference sequence). The length of the CDR3 is 14 residues. CDR3 region: CASSLAGEAYEQYF. The DNA of the CDR3 is TGTGCCAGCAGCTTAGCGGGGGAAGCCTACGAGCAGTACTTC.

A single count supports this clone. The V gene is TRBV4-3, the J gene TRBJ2-1, with TRBD2 matching over 7 bases. The CDR3 contains 18 residues. CDR1 and CDR2 (germline): LGHNA, YSLEER. Germline trimming cut 0 bases from V and 0 bases from J; bases unmatched to any gene: 8. CDR3 sequence: CASSQDPYGGSSYNEQFF. CDR3 nucleotide sequence: TGCGCCAGCAGCCAAGATCCGTACGGCGGGAGCTCCTACAATGAGCAGTTCTTC.

The chain uses TRBV6-5 and TRBJ2-7, with D unclear. The V and J ends lost 0 bases and 0 bases respectively, with 12 bases between them. The CDR3 totals 16 residues. Germline values: CDR1 MNHEY, CDR2 SVGAGI. The CDR3 sequence is CASSYSSRKSSYEQYF. CDR3 nucleotides: TGTGCCAGCAGTTACTCGTCTCGTAAGAGCTCCTACGAGCAGTACTTC.

J is TRBJ2-1 and V is TRBV4-3; tentatively, D is TRBD1 (6 bases). Trimming removed 4 bases from V and 6 bases from J, with 13 bases in between. The CDR3 runs 14 residues. The germline gives CDR1 LGHNA, CDR2 YSLEER. The CDR3, as DNA: TGCGCCAGCAGCCGGTGGACAGAAGGCAATGAGCAGTTCTTC. Translated: CASSRWTEGNEQFF.

This chain connects TRBV7-3 to TRBJ2-5; 14 bases agree with TRBD2. CDR3 length equals 17 residues. Germline values: CDR1 SGHTA, CDR2 FQGTGA. Losses at the gene ends were 2 bases for V and 6 bases for J; bases not matched to a gene: 8. For the CDR3, the DNA is TGTGCCAGCAGCTTAGGGGTGGGACTAGCGGGAGAGCAGACCCAGTACTTC. The encoded protein is CASSLGVGLAGEQTQYF.

The chain carries TRBV6-2 or TRBV6-3 and TRBJ2-1, with TRBD2 matching over 7 bases. The CDR3 is 16 residues long. With 6 bases clipped from V and 5 bases from J, the junction kept 13 bases outside the gene matches. Per the germline V gene, CDR1 is MNHEY and CDR2 is SVGEGT. The CDR3 is CASSPAGRGTNNEQFF. In DNA, the CDR3 is TGTGCCAGCAGCCCTGCAGGGCGGGGGACTAACAATGAGCAGTTCTTC.

This sequence joins TRBV25-1 and TRBJ1-2; TRBD1 might be the D (5 bases). V lost 2 bases, J lost 4 bases, and 17 bases lay in between. The CDR3 covers 16 residues. CDR1 and CDR2 from the germline V gene are MGHDK and SYGVNS. CDR3 coding DNA: TGTGCCAGCAGTGAAGCGGACACCCTTACCTTCTATGGCTACACCTTC. Amino acid sequence: CASSEADTLTFYGYTF.

The chain links TRBV28 to TRBJ1-5, with 10 nucleotides matching TRBD1. Losses at the gene ends were 4 bases for V and 7 bases for J; bases not matched to a gene: 7. Germline CDR1 reads MDHEN; CDR2 reads SYDVKM. The CDR3 runs 15 residues. The DNA of the CDR3 is TGTGCCAGCAGTTACCGGGACAGGGGAGAGCAGCCCCAGCATTTT. It yields the protein CASSYRDRGEQPQHF.

This chain connects TRBV30 to TRBJ1-5, with D unresolved. V was shortened by 4 bases and J by 3 bases, with 10 bases between the two germline ends. The CDR3 spans 13 residues. Germline V gives CDR1 GTSNPN, CDR2 SVGIG (reference sequence). The CDR3, as DNA: TGTGCCTGGACGATGGGAAACAATCAGCCCCAGCATTTT. Its protein is CAWTMGNNQPQHF. Complete variable domain (other parts from reference TRBV30 and TRBJ1-5): SQTIHQWPATLVQPVGSPLSLECTVEGTSNPNLYWYRQAAGRGLQLLFYSVGIGQISSEVPQNLSASRPQDRQFILSSKKLLLSDSGFYLCAWTMGNNQPQHFGDGTRLSIL.